The rows below give T cell receptor beta chains drawn from one sample of a study of cytomegalovirus exposure and HLA in healthy donors. Assay: immunoSEQ multiplex PCR; the TCRdb copy retains only in-frame clones and omits some. Here the sample spans 160,000 or so clones, about 78% being singletons. Sequenced: PBMCs. These receptors were taken from a male donor in good health and CMV-seronegative. Both conserved end residues are part of each CDR3. The D gene is left open where the match is weak. Not every row has a clone size; where given, it reads once, few, many or a size class.

v_call	clone_size	j_call	d_call	cdr3_aa	cdr3_nt
TRBV5-4	.	TRBJ1-4	.	CASSLAPGPTNEKLFF	TGTGCCAGCAGCTTGGCCCCCGGTCCAACTAATGAAAAACTGTTTTTT
TRBV11-1	.	TRBJ2-3	.	CASSLGQGGDTQYF	TGTGCCAGCAGCTTAGGGCAGGGAGGTGATACGCAGTATTTT
TRBV19	.	TRBJ1-2	.	CASSIETAYGYTF	TGTGCCAGTAGTATAGAAACAGCTTATGGCTACACCTTC
TRBV11-2	.	TRBJ2-2	.	CASSRVIQGFGELFF	TGTGCCAGCAGCCGGGTCATCCAGGGGTTCGGGGAGCTGTTTTTT
TRBV7-2	few	TRBJ2-1	.	CASSFFARNEQFF	TGTGCCAGCAGCTTCTTTGCGCGGAATGAGCAGTTCTTC
TRBV28	.	TRBJ1-4	.	CASRRQVSEKLFF	TGTGCCAGCAGAAGACAGGTTTCTGAAAAACTGTTTTTT
TRBV7-3	.	TRBJ1-6	TRBD1	CASSPTGGESPLHF	TGTGCCAGCAGCCCGACAGGGGGCGAATCACCCCTCCACTTT
TRBV30	.	TRBJ2-2	TRBD1	CAWRGTGRLAGELFF	TGTGCCTGGAGGGGGACAGGACGCTTGGCCGGGGAGCTGTTTTTT
TRBV6-1	.	TRBJ2-5	.	CASSEYGDRQETQYF	TGTGCCAGCAGTGAATACGGAGACAGACAAGAGACCCAGTACTTC
TRBV29-1	.	TRBJ2-5	.	CSVWGRETQYF	TGCAGCGTCTGGGGGAGGGAGACCCAGTACTTC
TRBV5-8	.	TRBJ2-5	TRBD1	CASSFTPGQTTKETQYF	TGTGCCAGCAGCTTTACACCGGGACAGACAACAAAAGAGACCCAGTACTTC
TRBV7-2	many	TRBJ1-3	.	CASSLAMENTIYF	TGTGCCAGCAGCTTAGCGATGGAGAACACCATATATTTT
TRBV11-2	.	TRBJ2-7	.	CASSSGTSYSYEQYF	TGTGCCAGCAGCTCCGGGACTTCTTATTCCTACGAGCAGTACTTC
TRBV28	.	TRBJ2-7	TRBD1	CASSLLASWDRGHEQYF	TGTGCCAGCAGTTTATTAGCCTCTTGGGACAGGGGTCACGAGCAGTACTTC
TRBV6-1	.	TRBJ2-7	.	CASSVGDRTYEQYF	TGTGCCAGCAGTGTAGGAGACAGGACCTACGAGCAGTACTTC
TRBV2	.	TRBJ1-6	.	CASIPGQRSNSPLHF	TGTGCCAGCATACCCGGACAGCGATCTAATTCACCCCTCCACTTT
TRBV18	.	TRBJ2-2	.	CASSPRQSNTGELFF	TGTGCCAGCTCACCCCGACAGTCGAACACCGGGGAGCTGTTTTTT
TRBV7-7	.	TRBJ2-3	.	CASSRDTTDTQYF	TGTGCTAGCAGCCGGGACACCACAGATACGCAGTATTTT
TRBV7-7	.	TRBJ2-3	.	CASSPRGTDTQYF	TGTGCTAGCAGCCCCCGGGGCACAGATACGCAGTATTTT
TRBV27	.	TRBJ2-3	.	CASSFTRKGTDTQYF	TGTGCCAGCAGTTTTACCCGGAAGGGGACAGATACGCAGTATTTT
TRBV4-3	.	TRBJ1-2	.	CASSQDRGAGYGYTF	TGCGCCAGCAGCCAAGATCGGGGGGCCGGCTATGGCTACACCTTC
TRBV5-1	.	TRBJ2-7	.	CASSSVEQGQSYEQYF	TGCGCCAGCAGTTCGGTTGAGCAGGGACAATCCTACGAGCAGTACTTC
TRBV11-2	.	TRBJ2-5	TRBD2	CASSFVPGGRQETQYF	TGTGCCAGCAGCTTCGTACCGGGAGGTCGACAAGAGACCCAGTACTTC
TRBV9	.	TRBJ1-2	TRBD1	CASSVQSTGGAYGYTF	TGTGCCAGCAGCGTCCAATCGACAGGGGGCGCGTATGGCTACACCTTC
TRBV15	.	TRBJ2-1	.	CATSRDPTSNNEQFF	TGTGCCACCAGCAGAGATCCGACTAGTAACAATGAGCAGTTCTTC
TRBV29-1	.	TRBJ1-4	TRBD1	CSGQGAGNEKLFF	TGCAGCGGTCAGGGGGCGGGTAATGAAAAACTGTTTTTT
TRBV5-1	.	TRBJ2-5	TRBD2	CASSLAASGKETQYF	TGCGCCAGCAGCTTGGCGGCTAGCGGGAAAGAGACCCAGTACTTC
TRBV5-6	.	TRBJ1-1	TRBD1	CASSLRYQGANTEAFF	TGTGCCAGCAGCTTGAGATATCAGGGGGCGAACACTGAAGCTTTCTTT
TRBV7-2	.	TRBJ2-1	.	CASSADSGRNEQFF	TGTGCCAGCAGCGCCGATTCAGGGCGCAATGAGCAGTTCTTC
TRBV2	once	TRBJ2-7	TRBD1	CASSTDRGEQYF	TGTGCCAGCAGTACCGACAGGGGCGAGCAGTACTTC
TRBV5-1	.	TRBJ1-5	TRBD1	CASSLAGGRQPQHF	TGCGCCAGCAGCTTGGCAGGGGGCCGGCAGCCCCAGCATTTT
TRBV6-5	once	TRBJ2-5	.	CASSPTGVGSETQYF	TGTGCCAGCAGTCCAACGGGGGTTGGGTCGGAGACCCAGTACTTC
TRBV10-3	once	TRBJ1-2	.	CAISEQGGYTF	TGTGCCATCAGTGAACAGGGCGGCTACACCTTC
TRBV30	few	TRBJ1-5	.	CAWSARRGMNQPQHF	TGTGCCTGGAGTGCCCGTCGAGGGATGAATCAGCCCCAGCATTTT
TRBV7-9	.	TRBJ1-3	TRBD1	CASSLGDRGNTIYF	TGTGCCAGCAGCTTAGGGGACAGGGGAAACACCATATATTTT
TRBV18	.	TRBJ2-2	TRBD2	CASSNTGTSRNTGELFF	TGTGCCAGCTCAAACACCGGGACTAGCAGGAACACCGGGGAGCTGTTTTTT
TRBV7-2	.	TRBJ2-7	TRBD1	CASSLQAGGSYEQYF	TGTGCCAGCAGCTTACAGGCAGGGGGCTCCTACGAGCAGTACTTC
TRBV5-1	many	TRBJ1-6	.	CASTPDIQGSPLHF	TGCGCCAGCACCCCGGACATCCAAGGCTCACCCCTCCACTTT
TRBV5-1	.	TRBJ2-1	TRBD2	CASSARTSGVVDEQFF	TGCGCCAGCAGCGCGAGAACTAGCGGGGTCGTCGATGAGCAGTTCTTC
TRBV9	.	TRBJ1-3	.	CASSDWATSGNTIYF	TGTGCCAGCAGCGACTGGGCTACCTCTGGAAACACCATATATTTT
TRBV9	.	TRBJ1-1	.	CASSPVWGGTEAFF	TGTGCCAGCAGCCCCGTGTGGGGGGGGACTGAAGCTTTCTTT
TRBV6-5	few	TRBJ2-7	TRBD1	CASSHVQGAHEQYF	TGTGCCAGCAGCCATGTGCAGGGGGCCCACGAGCAGTACTTC
TRBV25-1	few	TRBJ1-5	.	CASSEGSRNTQPQHF	TGTGCCAGCAGTGAGGGCAGCAGGAACACTCAGCCCCAGCATTTT
TRBV2	.	TRBJ2-2	TRBD2	CASSELAGDVGELFF	TGTGCCAGCAGTGAATTAGCGGGAGATGTCGGGGAGCTGTTTTTT
TRBV27	.	TRBJ2-1	TRBD2	CASSLLAGGLGKEQFF	TGTGCCAGCAGTCTACTAGCGGGGGGGCTCGGGAAGGAGCAGTTCTTC
TRBV25-1	once	TRBJ2-7	.	CATSPGYEQYF	TGTGCCACGAGCCCAGGATACGAGCAGTACTTC
TRBV11-2	few	TRBJ1-6	.	CASSARVGGYDNSPLHF	TGTGCCAGCAGCGCCAGAGTCGGGGGTTATGATAATTCACCCCTCCACTTT
TRBV11-2	.	TRBJ2-7	.	CASSLRQTYEQYF	TGTGCCAGCAGCTTACGACAGACCTACGAGCAGTACTTC
TRBV30	.	TRBJ2-2	.	CAWSSGGLWTGELFF	TGTGCATGGTCTTCCGGGGGTTTATGGACCGGGGAGCTGTTTTTT
TRBV6-5	.	TRBJ2-2	.	CASSYALGAGELFF	TGTGCCAGCAGCTACGCACTCGGGGCCGGGGAGCTGTTTTTT
TRBV28	.	TRBJ2-1	TRBD1	CASSPPGTAYNEQFF	TGTGCCAGCAGTCCCCCCGGGACAGCTTACAATGAGCAGTTCTTC
TRBV19	few	TRBJ2-1	TRBD1	CASSRGTGTEQFF	TGTGCCAGTAGTCGCGGGACAGGGACTGAGCAGTTCTTC
TRBV29-1	.	TRBJ1-2	TRBD1	CSVLGGEGYGYTF	TGCAGCGTTCTAGGGGGCGAAGGCTATGGCTACACCTTC
TRBV4-2	.	TRBJ2-2	TRBD2	CASSQSRRETGELFF	TGTGCCAGCAGCCAAAGCAGGCGGGAGACCGGGGAGCTGTTTTTT
TRBV4-3	.	TRBJ2-7	TRBD2	CASSQETRLAGSYEQYF	TGCGCCAGCAGCCAAGAAACCAGGCTAGCGGGATCCTACGAGCAGTACTTC
TRBV5-1	.	TRBJ2-2	TRBD2	CASSLERAGKTGELFF	TGCGCCAGCAGCTTGGAACGAGCGGGAAAAACCGGGGAGCTGTTTTTT
TRBV5-4	.	TRBJ1-1	TRBD1	CASQRDRGNTEAFF	TGTGCCAGCCAGCGGGACAGGGGGAACACTGAAGCTTTCTTT
TRBV18	few	TRBJ2-6	TRBD1	CASSQGQSSGANVLTF	TGTGCCAGCTCACAGGGACAGTCCTCTGGGGCCAACGTCCTGACTTTC
TRBV10-1	once	TRBJ1-4	.	CASSGAWGHPNEKLFF	TGCGCCAGCAGTGGGGCCTGGGGGCACCCAAATGAAAAACTGTTTTTT
TRBV10-2	.	TRBJ1-1	.	CASSLKGAEAFF	TGCGCCAGCAGCCTAAAGGGGGCTGAAGCTTTCTTT